This T cell receptor (beta chain) derives from a study of CD8+ T cells in alopecia areata. Extraction and reverse transcription of RNA yielded cDNA as the sequencing template. Sequenced by immunoSEQ multiplex PCR; TCRdb stores in-frame clones only, minus some. The repertoire includes some 110,000 clones, around 50% of them detected once, and roughly an eighth sits in the top ten. Treatment meaning: oral pan-JAK inhibitor, 5-10 mg twice daily. The investigators collected lesional scalp punch biopsies and peripheral blood from alopecia areata patients. V lost 1 base to trimming and J lost 3 bases, with 7 bases between them. The germline V gene encodes CDR1 LGHNA and CDR2 YSLEER. The CDR3 has 13 residues.

The receptor's source is a human donor with alopecia areata. The sequencing here drew on CD8+ T cells sorted from blood, taken at week 24, from a patient treated with tofacitinib. The chain is built from TRBV4-3 and TRBJ2-7; D is unresolved. CDR3 amino acids: CASSQGTDYEQYF. For the CDR3, the DNA is TGCGCCAGCAGCCAAGGCACCGACTACGAGCAGTACTTC.